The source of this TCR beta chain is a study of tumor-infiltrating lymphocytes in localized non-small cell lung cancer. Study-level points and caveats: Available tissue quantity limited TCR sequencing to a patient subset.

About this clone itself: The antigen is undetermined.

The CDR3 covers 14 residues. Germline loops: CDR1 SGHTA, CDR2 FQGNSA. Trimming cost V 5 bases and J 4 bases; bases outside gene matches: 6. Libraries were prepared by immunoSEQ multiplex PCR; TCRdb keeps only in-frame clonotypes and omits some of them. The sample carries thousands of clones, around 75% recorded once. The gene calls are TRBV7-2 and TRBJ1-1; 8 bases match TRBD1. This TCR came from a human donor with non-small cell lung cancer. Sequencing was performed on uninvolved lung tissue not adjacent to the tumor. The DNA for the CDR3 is TGTGCCAGCAGCCCCCTAACAGGGGGCACTGAAGCTTTCTTT. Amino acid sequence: CASSPLTGGTEAFF.